Below, 17 T cell receptor beta chains from the same sample are listed, as sequenced in a study of blood T cell repertoires in COVID-19. Here immunoSEQ multiplex PCR was the method, and the copy in TCRdb shows in-frame clones only, minus some. Among 300,000 to 350,000 clones listed, about nine tenths were seen once. Specimen: peripheral blood. The receptor set was obtained from a man aged 18 to 30 with active or convalescent COVID-19.

The chain couples TRBV6-5 to TRBJ2-6, with a tentative D call TRBD1 (6 bases). Germline lookup yields CDR1 MNHEY and CDR2 SVGAGI. The CDR3 contains 16 residues. V lost 2 bases, J lost 0 bases, and 8 bases lay in between. For the CDR3, the DNA is TGTGCCAGCAGTTACACGACAGGCTCTGGGGCCAACGTCCTGACTTTC. Encoded protein: CASSYTTGSGANVLTF.

This clone came up a few times. The chain couples TRBV7-8 to TRBJ1-3; D call uncertain. From germline, CDR1 is SGHVS and CDR2 FQNEAQ. Trimming took off 4 bases at V and 0 bases at J, with 7 bases between the two ends. CDR3 length: 14 residues. CDR3 loop: CASSSTSSGNTIYF. For the CDR3, the DNA is TGTGCCAGCAGCTCAACGAGCTCTGGAAACACCATATATTTT.

The rearrangement uses TRBV19 and TRBJ2-7; TRBD1 agrees at 8 bases. The trim removed 9 bases at V and 2 bases at J, leaving 3 bases unmatched. The CDR3 is made up of 12 amino acids. In germline, CDR1 is LNHDA, CDR2 SQIVND (reference sequence). DNA for the CDR3: TGTGCCAGCGGACAGGGCCCCTACGAGCAGTACTTC. As protein: CASGQGPYEQYF.

The chain employs TRBV7-8 and TRBJ2-3, with TRBD2 matching 10 bases. The CDR3 runs to 17 residues. Trimming removed 2 bases from V and 4 bases from J; junction bases left unmatched: 9. Germline V lookup: CDR1 SGHVS, CDR2 FQNEAQ. The chain's CDR3 is CASSLFRLAGVPDTQYF. CDR3 DNA sequence: TGTGCCAGCAGCTTATTCAGGCTAGCGGGAGTCCCAGATACGCAGTATTTT.

This clone was observed a single time. The chain has TRBV27 and TRBJ2-1, with TRBD2 identical over 12 bases. V was clipped by 5 bases and J by 5 bases; unmatched bases: 4. Germline CDR1 reads MNHEY; CDR2 reads SMNVEV (reference sequence). This CDR3 is built from 15 residues. The CDR3 spells CASSHGTSGHNEQFF. In DNA, the CDR3 is TGTGCCAGCAGTCACGGGACTAGCGGGCACAATGAGCAGTTCTTC.

The chain recombines TRBV5-1 with TRBJ1-1; 10 bases line up with TRBD1. The V segment lost 4 bases and the J segment 3 bases; nucleotides outside the gene matches: 6. CDR1 and CDR2 (germline): SGHRS, YFSETQ. The CDR3 length is 15 residues. The CDR3 DNA reads as TGCGCCAGCAGCCATCAAGGACAGGGGGACACTGAAGCTTTCTTT. It yields the protein CASSHQGQGDTEAFF. Variable domain in full (rest from reference TRBV5-1 and TRBJ1-1): KAGVTQTPRYLIKTRGQQVTLSCSPISGHRSVSWYQQTPGQGLQFLFEYFSETQRNKGNFPGRFSGRQFSNSRSEMNVSTLELGDSALYLCASSHQGQGDTEAFFGQGTRLTVV.

The chain couples TRBV6-2 or TRBV6-3 to TRBJ2-7; perhaps TRBD1 as D (5 bases). V was pared by 0 bases and J by 2 bases, with 14 bases between. There are 16 residues in the CDR3. Germline V lookup: CDR1 MNHEY, CDR2 SVGEGT. CDR3: CASSYSIVQEPYEQYF. DNA of the CDR3: TGTGCCAGCAGTTACTCGATAGTACAGGAACCCTACGAGCAGTACTTC.

The J gene is TRBJ2-7, the V gene TRBV7-2; TRBD2 might be the D (6 bases). The CDR3 is 14 residues long. The V gene's germline CDR1 is SGHTA and CDR2 FQGNSA. Trimming stripped 5 bases from V and 6 bases from J, with 17 bases between. The CDR3 coding sequence is TGTGCCAGCAGCCCCGTGACTCAGGGAGGCGAGCAGTACTTC. Translating gives CASSPVTQGGEQYF. Variable domain in full (rest from reference TRBV7-2 and TRBJ2-7): GAGVSQSPSNKVTEKGKDVELRCDPISGHTALYWYRQSLGQGLEFLIYFQGNSAPDKSGLPSDRFSAERTGGSVSTLTIQRTQQEDSAVYLCASSPVTQGGEQYFGPGTRLTVT.

CDR3: CASSQDSGGLNEQFF. The CDR3 nucleotides read TGTGCCAGCAGCCAAGACTCGGGAGGGCTCAATGAGCAGTTCTTC. This sequence joins TRBV3-1 (or the pseudogene TRBV3-2) and TRBJ2-1, with 8 bases identical to TRBD2. The germline V gene encodes CDR1 LGHDT and CDR2 YNNKEL (reference sequence). The CDR3 is 15 residues long. V lost 0 bases to trimming and J lost 6 bases; unmatched junction nucleotides: 4.

The chain couples TRBV19 to TRBJ2-7; D call uncertain. CDR1 is LNHDA, CDR2 SQIVND, per germline (reference sequence). This CDR3 is built from 12 residues. Between the trimmed V and J ends, which lost 5 bases and 2 bases, there was a span of 7 bases. CDR3 loop: CASSSRAYEQYF. CDR3 nucleotides: TGTGCCAGTAGTTCTCGAGCCTACGAGCAGTACTTC.

The chain recombines TRBV7-9 with TRBJ2-7; 9 nucleotides align to TRBD1. Germline loops: CDR1 SEHNR, CDR2 FQNEAQ (reference sequence). The CDR3 is 15 residues long. After removal of 4 bases from V and 2 bases from J, the junction contained 6 bases not matched to a gene. CDR3 bases: TGTGCCAGCAGCTACCCGGGACAGGGTACCTACGAGCAGTACTTC. It is translated as CASSYPGQGTYEQYF.

In this sample, this clone turned up a few times. The chain combines TRBV9 with TRBJ1-2; a weak D match, TRBD1 (5 bases). Looked up from germline, CDR1 is SGDLS and CDR2 is YYNGEE. CDR3 length: 11 residues. V gave up 5 bases and J gave up 10 bases, with 12 bases separating them. The CDR3 sequence: CASRGPAVYTF. The CDR3 region has the DNA TGTGCCAGCAGGGGGCCGGCTGTCTACACCTTC.

Here the CDR3 reads CASSVWTSSDEQYF. Here the CDR3 DNA reads TGTGCCAGCAGCGTATGGACTAGTTCGGATGAGCAGTACTTC. The chain employs TRBV7-9 and TRBJ2-7, with 7 bases lining up with TRBD2. The V segment lost 5 bases and the J segment 7 bases; nucleotides outside the gene matches: 11. The CDR3 is 14 residues long. Germline V gene data show CDR1 as SEHNR and CDR2 as FQNEAQ (reference sequence). Combining the CDR3 with reference TRBV7-9 and TRBJ2-7 gives the whole variable domain DTGVSQNPRHKITKRGQNVTFRCDPISEHNRLYWYRQTLGQGPEFLTYFQNEAQLEKSRLLSDRFSAERPKGSFSTLEIQRTEQGDSAMYLCASSVWTSSDEQYFGPGTRLTVT.

In this sample, this clone turned up once. The chain employs TRBV11-2 and TRBJ2-3; the match to TRBD1 covers 8 bases. Germline V gene data show CDR1 as SGHAT and CDR2 as FQNNGV. The CDR3 sequence is 16 residues long. V shed 6 bases and J 2 bases; nucleotides not matched to a gene: 10. The CDR3 nucleotides are TGTGCCAGCAGGACTTTTAGGGGACAGGACACAGATACGCAGTATTTT. Protein sequence: CASRTFRGQDTDTQYF. The full variable domain, with the rest looked up from reference TRBV11-2 and TRBJ2-3, is EAGVAQSPRYKIIEKRQSVAFWCNPISGHATLYWYQQILGQGPKLLIQFQNNGVVDDSQLPKDRFSAERLKGVDSTLKIQPAKLEDSAVYLCASRTFRGQDTDTQYFGPGTRLTVL.

For the CDR3, the DNA is TGTGCCAGCAGTCCCAGGCAGGGGGCGTACTATGGCTACACCTTC. Translated: CASSPRQGAYYGYTF. The V and J genes are TRBV27 and TRBJ1-2, with TRBD1 matching 8 bases. The CDR3 contains 15 residues. Germline-derived CDR1 and CDR2 are MNHEY and SMNVEV (reference sequence). V was pared by 5 bases and J by 3 bases, with 8 bases of the junction left unmatched.

The rearrangement joins TRBV6-5 to TRBJ2-1, with D unresolved. Germline loops: CDR1 MNHEY, CDR2 SVGAGI. The CDR3 is 15 residues long. V shed 5 bases and J shed 8 bases, with 19 bases lying between them. The CDR3 DNA is TGTGCCAGCAGTCCTTTTCTCGGATTTCGGGATGAGCAGTTCTTC. Protein: CASSPFLGFRDEQFF.

The chain couples TRBV19 to TRBJ2-1; D unclear. Trimming stripped 3 bases from V and 1 base from J, with 10 bases between. There are 15 residues in the CDR3. CDR1 and CDR2 from the germline V gene are LNHDA and SQIVND (reference sequence). CDR3 protein: CASSIRPGSYNEQFF. CDR3 coding DNA: TGTGCCAGTAGTATCCGCCCAGGTTCCTACAATGAGCAGTTCTTC.